This T cell receptor (beta chain) was captured by sequencing in a study of blood T cell repertoires in COVID-19 (dated by TCRdb to the early 2020s). General notes on the study: Collaborator samples came from the United States, Italy and Spain and covered acute and convalescent phases of COVID-19. The dataset comprised deeply sampled blood TCRbeta repertoires from subjects exposed to, actively infected with, or recovered from COVID-19. Samples were obtained from the ongoing ImmuneRACE study (first 160 participants) and from about 1,300 subjects provided by 6 global collaborators. The repertoires were made available in a free public database intended to serve as a resource for research on the immune response to SARS-CoV-2. HLA class I and class II types, where available, came from metadata supplied by the sample provider rather than from assay-based typing. The prospective study material was composed of cDNA or gDNA derived from T cells, B-cell-depleted T cells, or PBMCs. Sample metadata almost always included a de-identified subject ID, COVID-19 status, age in years and sex. The full study reports these points: Clinical and demographic metadata were provided uncurated, with the amount varying by source and participant.

The collaborating institutions used their own protocols to collect whole blood in K2EDTA tubes. Collaborator samples were shipped for TCRbeta analysis as frozen whole blood, isolated PBMCs, or DNA extracted from either sample type. TCRbeta CDR3 regions were amplified from genomic DNA using the immunoSEQ Assay, a bias-controlled multiplex PCR. As for the original processing: The number of nucleated cells in each sample was estimated by amplification of reference gene primers within the assay. To quantify the absolute abundance of each unique TCRbeta CDR3 rearrangement, sequence reads were collapsed and filtered. Productive Simpson clonality was computed per sample as the square root of Simpson's diversity index over productive rearrangements. TCRdb holds this immuneACCESS table with in-frame rearrangements only. Some clones are missing; in checked studies, unresolved V genes explain under half, and the rest has no known cause. V and J calls and clone size are those listed in that table; D and trimming were worked out from the DNA. This sample holds about 200,000 clones; roughly 78% were observed only once. The ten biggest clones cover roughly 2.8% of the sample.

Comments on this clone: The antigen this receptor binds is unknown. Qualities for individual bases were not recorded, and no much larger clone is one base off.

The receptor's source is an elderly woman with active or convalescent COVID-19. Material: peripheral blood.

The base sequence is TGTGCCAGCAGCTTACAGTCTAGCGCGAGCTCCTACAATGAGCAGTTCTTC. The resulting protein is CASSLQSSASSYNEQFF. The chain employs TRBV7-6 and TRBJ2-1; TRBD2 could be the D gene, as 6 bases match. V is clipped by 2 bases and J by 0 bases, and the sequence between their germline boundaries is 14 bases long. Its CDR3 holds 17 amino acids, cysteine through phenylalanine. The retained sequence is limited to the CDR3, 51 bases, with the frame set at the first base. The germline V gene sets CDR1 to SGHVS and CDR2 to FNYEAQ.